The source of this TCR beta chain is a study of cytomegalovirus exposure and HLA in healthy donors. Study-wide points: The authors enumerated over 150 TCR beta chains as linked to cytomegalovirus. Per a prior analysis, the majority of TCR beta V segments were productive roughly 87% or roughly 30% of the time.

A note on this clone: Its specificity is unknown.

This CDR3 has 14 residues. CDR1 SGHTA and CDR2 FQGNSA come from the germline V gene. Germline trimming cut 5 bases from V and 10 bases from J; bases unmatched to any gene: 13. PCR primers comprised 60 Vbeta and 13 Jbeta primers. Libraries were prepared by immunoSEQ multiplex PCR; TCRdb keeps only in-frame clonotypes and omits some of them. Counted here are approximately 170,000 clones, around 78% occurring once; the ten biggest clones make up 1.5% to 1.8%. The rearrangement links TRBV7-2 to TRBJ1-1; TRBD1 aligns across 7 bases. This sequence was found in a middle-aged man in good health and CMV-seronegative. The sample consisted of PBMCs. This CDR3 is CASSVTGDPGRAFF. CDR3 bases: TGTGCCAGCAGCGTTACAGGGGACCCGGGAAGAGCTTTCTTT.